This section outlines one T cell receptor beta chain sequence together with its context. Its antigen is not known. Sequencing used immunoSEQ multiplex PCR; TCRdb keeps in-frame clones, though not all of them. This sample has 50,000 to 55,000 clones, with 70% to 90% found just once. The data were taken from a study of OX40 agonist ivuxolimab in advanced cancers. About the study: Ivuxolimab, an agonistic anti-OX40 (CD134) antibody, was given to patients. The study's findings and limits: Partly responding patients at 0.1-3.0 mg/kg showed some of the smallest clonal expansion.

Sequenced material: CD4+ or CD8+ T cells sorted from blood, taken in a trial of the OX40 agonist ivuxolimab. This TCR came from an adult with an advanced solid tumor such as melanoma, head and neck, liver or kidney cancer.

CDR3 residues: CAISEGTGSKTEAFF. The CDR3, as DNA: TGTGCCATCAGTGAAGGGACAGGGTCTAAAACTGAAGCTTTCTTT. The genes are TRBV10-3 and TRBJ1-1, with 9 bases fitting TRBD1. J was trimmed by 5 bases and V by 3 bases; bases with no gene match: 7. CDR1 ENHRY and CDR2 SYGVKD come from the germline V gene. This CDR3 is built from 15 residues.